This T cell receptor (beta chain) stems from a study of cytomegalovirus exposure and HLA in healthy donors. Study-wide results and caveats: Later analysis identified several of the most significant clusters that appeared linked to common viral pathogens. Earlier analysis looked at TCR beta V segments, and most were productive about 87% or about 30% of the time.

The germline V gene encodes CDR1 LGHNA and CDR2 YSLEER. The length of the CDR3 is 17 residues. Germline trimming cut 0 bases from V and 4 bases from J; bases unmatched to any gene: 9. About this clone: Its antigen is as yet unknown.

The donors comprised healthy bone marrow donors. Nominally healthy donors were sampled, though unrecorded immune exposures were likely. The PCR ran on 60 Vbeta and 13 Jbeta primers. Libraries were prepared by immunoSEQ multiplex PCR; TCRdb keeps only in-frame clonotypes and omits some of them. The data hold roughly 63,000 clones, with about three quarters observed a single time. The sequencing sample was made of PBMCs. This sequence was found in a man aged 45-65 years in good health and CMV-seropositive. This chain joins TRBV4-3 and TRBJ2-4, with TRBD2 matching 7 bases. CDR3 residues: CASSQDLGGDPKNIQYF. CDR3 sequence (DNA): TGCGCCAGCAGCCAAGATTTGGGAGGGGACCCTAAAAACATTCAGTACTTC.